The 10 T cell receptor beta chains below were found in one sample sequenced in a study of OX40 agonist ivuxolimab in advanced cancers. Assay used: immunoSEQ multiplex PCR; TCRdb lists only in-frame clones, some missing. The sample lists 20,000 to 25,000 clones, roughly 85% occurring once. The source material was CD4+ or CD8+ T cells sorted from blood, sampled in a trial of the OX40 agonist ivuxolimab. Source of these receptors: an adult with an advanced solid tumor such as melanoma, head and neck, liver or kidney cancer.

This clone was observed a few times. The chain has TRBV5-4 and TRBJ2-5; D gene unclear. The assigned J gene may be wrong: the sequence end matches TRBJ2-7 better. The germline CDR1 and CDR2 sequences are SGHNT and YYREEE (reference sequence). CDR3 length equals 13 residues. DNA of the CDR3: TGTGCCAGCAGCTTGTATGGGGACTACGAGCAGTACTTC. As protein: CASSLYGDYEQYF.

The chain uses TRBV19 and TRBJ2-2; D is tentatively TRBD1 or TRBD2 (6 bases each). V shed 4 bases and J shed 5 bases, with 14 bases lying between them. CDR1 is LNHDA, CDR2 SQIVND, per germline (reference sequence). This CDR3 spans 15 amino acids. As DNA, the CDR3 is TGTGCCAGTAGTAAGAGGGGGGCGTGGACCGGGGAGCTGTTTTTT. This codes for CASSKRGAWTGELFF.

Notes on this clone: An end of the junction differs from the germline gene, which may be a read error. The CDR3: CASSSGQGVSLSYVYTF. The CDR3 coding sequence is TGTGCCAGCAGCTCCGGACAGGGAGTTTCCCTCTCGTATGTCTACACCTTC. The chain carries TRBV7-2 and TRBJ1-2; 8 bases are a match to TRBD1. Germline V gives CDR1 SGHTA, CDR2 FQGNSA. The CDR3 sequence is 17 residues long.

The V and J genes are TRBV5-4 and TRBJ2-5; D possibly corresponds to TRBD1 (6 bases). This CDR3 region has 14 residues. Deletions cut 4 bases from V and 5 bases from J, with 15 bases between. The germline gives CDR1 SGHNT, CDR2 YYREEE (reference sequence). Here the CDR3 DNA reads TGTGCCAGCAGCCAGGGGACCGCTGGGGAGACCCAGTACTTC. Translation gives CASSQGTAGETQYF. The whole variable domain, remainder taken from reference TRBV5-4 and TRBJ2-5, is ETGVTQSPTHLIKTRGQQVTLRCSSQSGHNTVSWYQQALGQGPQFIFQYYREEENGRGNFPPRFSGLQFPNYSSELNVNALELDDSALYLCASSQGTAGETQYFGPGTRLLVL.

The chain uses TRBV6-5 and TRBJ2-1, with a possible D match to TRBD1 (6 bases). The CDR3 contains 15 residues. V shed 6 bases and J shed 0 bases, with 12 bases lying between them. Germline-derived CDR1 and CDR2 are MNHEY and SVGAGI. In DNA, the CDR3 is TGTGCCAGCAGCATTACAGGGAGCTCCTACAATGAGCAGTTCTTC. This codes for CASSITGSSYNEQFF.

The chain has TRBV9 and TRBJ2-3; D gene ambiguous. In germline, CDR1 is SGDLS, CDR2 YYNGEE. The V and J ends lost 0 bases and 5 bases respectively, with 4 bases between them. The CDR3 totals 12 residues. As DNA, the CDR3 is TGTGCCAGCAGCGTAGTCGGAGATACGCAGTATTTT. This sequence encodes CASSVVGDTQYF. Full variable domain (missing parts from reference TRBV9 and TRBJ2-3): DSGVTQTPKHLITATGQRVTLRCSPRSGDLSVYWYQQSLDQGLQFLIQYYNGEERAKGNILERFSAQQFPDLHSELNLSSLELGDSALYFCASSVVGDTQYFGPGTRLTVL.

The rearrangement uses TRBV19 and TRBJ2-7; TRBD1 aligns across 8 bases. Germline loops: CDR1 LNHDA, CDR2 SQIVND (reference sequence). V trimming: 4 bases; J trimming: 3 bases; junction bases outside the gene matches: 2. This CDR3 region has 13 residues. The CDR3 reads CASSTGTGYEQYF. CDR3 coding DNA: TGTGCCAGTAGTACTGGGACAGGCTACGAGCAGTACTTC.

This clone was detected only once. CDR3: CSVGHEYEQYF. CDR3 sequence (DNA): TGCAGCGTCGGACACGAATACGAGCAGTACTTC. The chain combines TRBV29-1 with TRBJ2-7; D is possibly TRBD1 (5 bases). The V end was cut by 6 bases, the J end by 4 bases, with 10 bases between. This CDR3 contains 11 residues. Germline V CDR1 and CDR2: SQVTM, ANQGSEA.

The CDR3 loop is CASSSLGSHEQYF. CDR3 in DNA: TGTGCCAGCAGCTCCCTTGGGTCTCACGAGCAGTACTTC. V and J are TRBV11-2 and TRBJ2-7; D is ambiguous. Trimming left V 4 bases short and J 5 bases short, with 12 bases between. There are 13 residues in the CDR3. The germline gives CDR1 SGHAT, CDR2 FQNNGV.

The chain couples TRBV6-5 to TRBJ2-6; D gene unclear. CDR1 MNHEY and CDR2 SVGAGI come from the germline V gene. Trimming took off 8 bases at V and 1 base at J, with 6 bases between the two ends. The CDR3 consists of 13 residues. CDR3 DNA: TGTGCCAGCGGGCCATCTGGGGCCAACGTCCTGACTTTC. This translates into CASGPSGANVLTF.